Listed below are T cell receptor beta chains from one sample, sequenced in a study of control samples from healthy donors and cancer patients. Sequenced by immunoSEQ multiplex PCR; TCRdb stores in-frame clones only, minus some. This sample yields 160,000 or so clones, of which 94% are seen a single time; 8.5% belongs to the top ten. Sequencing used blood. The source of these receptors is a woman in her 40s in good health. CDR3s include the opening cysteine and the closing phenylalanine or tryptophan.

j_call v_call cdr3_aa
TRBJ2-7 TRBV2 CASIKGTGESEQYF
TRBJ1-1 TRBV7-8 CASSLRAEAFF
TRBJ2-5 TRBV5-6 CASSSRDGQVRTQYF
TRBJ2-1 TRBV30 CAWSGGAYNEQFF
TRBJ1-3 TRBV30 CAWNPVSGNTIYF
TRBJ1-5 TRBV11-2 CASSEQGGQPQHF
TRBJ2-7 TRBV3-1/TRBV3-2 CASSGTYEQYF
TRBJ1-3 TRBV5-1 CASSLGQGASGNTIYF
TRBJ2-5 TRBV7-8 CASRKGTATQETQYF
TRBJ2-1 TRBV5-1 CASSPRLGGANNEQFF
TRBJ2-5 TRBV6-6 CASNPTSVIETQYF
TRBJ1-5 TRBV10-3 CAFNHDQPQHF
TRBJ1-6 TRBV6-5 CASSGQPFNSPLHF